This T cell receptor (beta chain) was found in a study of T cells in Graves' hyperthyroidism and ophthalmopathy (dated by TCRdb to the late 2010s). Regarding the study in general: Peripheral blood was collected at initial diagnosis, before any treatment. For training and testing, the 80 to 100 patients in the discovery cohort were randomly divided in a 7:3 ratio. The study also compared thyroid tissue and blood T-cell repertoires from five or six Graves' hyperthyroidism patients. Following sampling, methimazole starting at 30 mg daily was given to hyperthyroidism patients, and high-dose intravenous methylprednisolone was given to ophthalmopathy patients. According to the paper, TCR Vbeta CDR3 sequencing was carried out on some 140 peripheral blood samples, which came from over 40 ophthalmopathy, around 75 hyperthyroidism and roughly 17 progressor patients. A discovery cohort of about 96 patients, approximately 45 with Graves' ophthalmopathy and roughly 59 with stable Graves' hyperthyroidism, was used to find distinguishing TCR V-J signatures. Prospective prediction of ophthalmopathy was tested in an independent validation cohort consisting of 18 to 20 hyperthyroidism patients and more than 15 patients who later progressed to ophthalmopathy. Broader findings and caveats from the paper: A model built on a 13 V-J signature distinguished ophthalmopathy from stable hyperthyroidism, reaching roughly 88% sensitivity and 81.08% specificity in cross-validation and 80%/75% in testing. In validation, the model predicted progression to ophthalmopathy a median of about 6.8 months before onset, with over 60% sensitivity and about 72% specificity. Sample size was not statistically predetermined, and blinding of investigators to group allocation was not performed. Most expanded thyroid clonotypes (frequency above 0.001) were also detected in blood, suggesting blood repertoires may reflect thyroid immune responses.

The TCR beta CDR3 regions were amplified from the RNA transcripts. A first-round RT-PCR of the TCR CDR3 used the HTBI primer set with the Qiagen OneStep RT-PCR kit. A second multiplex PCR round built the libraries, followed by size selection and purification. Paired-end sequencing of the libraries was performed with 100 bp reads on an Illumina HiSeq2000. As for how the authors treated the data: SOAPnuke was used to process the raw data, removing reads that contained adapters or uncalled bases, had a mean Phred below 15, or lacked an exact match to the constant primer or identifier. COPE v1.2.5 was used to merge the high-quality paired reads, and each unique nucleotide sequence was defined as a clonotype. Clonotypes were aligned to IMGT TRBV, TRBD and TRBJ reference segments using MiTCR v1.1. Only V-J combinations with frequency above 0.0001, covering 99% to 99.2% of repertoires, were analysed. A TCS score was defined as the ratio of F50 (clonal expansion) to E x V (chaos), with BLOSUM62-based TCRdist applied between CDR3 peptides within each V-J. Welch's t-statistics and random forest reduced just over 500 V-J features to 13, which were used in a naive Bayes classifier (R e1071). TCRdb trimmed the raw reads at Q25, called clones with MiXCR and kept productive beta chains. Each CDR3 protein appears once, grouped with its most common genes and DNA. The V and J calls, along with clone size, are taken from TCRdb and not from the paper's own processing. For this sample there are about half a million distinct CDR3 sequences; 20% to 25% appear just once. 26% of the sample comes from the top ten.

This clonotype was found many times. What antigen it recognizes has not been identified. No quality values exist for individual bases; no much larger clone is one base distant. The germline V gene provides CDR1 MDHEN and CDR2 SYDVKM. Inclusive of the bounding cysteine and phenylalanine, the CDR3 is 13 residues long. The kept DNA is CDR3 alone, 39 bases in frame from the first base. V loses 6 bases, J loses 3 bases, and the germline ends lie 12 bases apart. Stable Graves' hyperthyroidism was defined as no progression to ophthalmopathy during 18 months of follow-up. Hyperthyroidism patients were newly diagnosed, with disease duration under 2 months, and aged 18 to 65 years. Patients with uncontrolled infections, other autoimmune diseases, pregnancy or lactation were excluded. Diagnoses were established on the basis of clinical symptoms, serum thyroxine and TRAb, thyroid ultrasound, and orbital computed tomography. PBMCs were isolated from 10 ml of fresh peripheral blood by Ficoll-Paque density gradient centrifugation. Total RNA was extracted with Trizol reagent, and quality was checked on an Agilent 2100 Bioanalyzer.

The V and J genes are TRBV28 and TRBJ2-7; the D segment may tentatively be TRBD1 or TRBD2, each giving 6 matched bases. Sequencing input: blood. The receptor was derived from a man between 18 and 35 years old with Graves' hyperthyroidism. The CDR3 amino acid sequence is: CASSVGGLYEQYF. DNA sequence: TGTGCCAGCAGCGTAGGGGGGCTCTACGAGCAGTACTTC.